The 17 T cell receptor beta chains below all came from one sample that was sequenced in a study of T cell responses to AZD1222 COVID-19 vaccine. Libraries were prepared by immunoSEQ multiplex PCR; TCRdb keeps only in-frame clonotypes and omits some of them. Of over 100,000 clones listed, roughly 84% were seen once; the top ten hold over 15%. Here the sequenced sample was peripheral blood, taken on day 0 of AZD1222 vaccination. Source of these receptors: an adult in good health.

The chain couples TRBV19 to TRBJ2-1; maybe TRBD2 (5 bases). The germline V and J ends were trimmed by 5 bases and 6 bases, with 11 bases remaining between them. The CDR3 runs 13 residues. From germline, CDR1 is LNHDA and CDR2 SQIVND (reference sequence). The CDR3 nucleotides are TGTGCCAGTAGTTCCCTGGAGGCCAATGAGCAGTTCTTC. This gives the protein CASSSLEANEQFF.

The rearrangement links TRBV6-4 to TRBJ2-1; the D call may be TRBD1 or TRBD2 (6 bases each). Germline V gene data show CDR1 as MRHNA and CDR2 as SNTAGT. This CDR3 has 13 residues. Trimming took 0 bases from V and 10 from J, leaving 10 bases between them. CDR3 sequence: CASSDSLGGEQFF. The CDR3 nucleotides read TGTGCCAGCAGTGACTCGCTAGGGGGGGAGCAGTTCTTC.

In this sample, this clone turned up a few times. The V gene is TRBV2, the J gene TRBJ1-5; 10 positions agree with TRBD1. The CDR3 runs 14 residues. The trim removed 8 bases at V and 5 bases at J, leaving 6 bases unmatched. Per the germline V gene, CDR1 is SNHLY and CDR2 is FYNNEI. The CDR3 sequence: CASDWGQGYQPQHF. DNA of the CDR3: TGTGCCAGCGATTGGGGACAGGGGTATCAGCCCCAGCATTTT.

The CDR3 reads CASSLNRAEQYF. CDR3 nucleotide sequence: TGCGCCAGCAGCTTGAACAGGGCCGAGCAGTACTTC. The chain combines TRBV5-1 with TRBJ2-7; tentatively, D is TRBD1 (6 bases). Germline loops: CDR1 SGHRS, CDR2 YFSETQ. Trimming removed 1 base from V and 6 bases from J, with 8 bases in between. The CDR3 runs 12 residues.

The CDR3 nucleotides read TGTGCCAGCAGCGTAGGACAGGGGCTAACTAATGAAAAACTGTTTTTT. Amino acids: CASSVGQGLTNEKLFF. This chain connects TRBV9 to TRBJ1-4; 8 bases align to TRBD1. J was trimmed by 1 base and V by 0 bases; bases with no gene match: 2. The CDR3 has 16 residues. The germline V gene has CDR1 SGDLS and CDR2 YYNGEE. Based on the CDR3 plus reference TRBV9 and TRBJ1-4, the full variable domain is DSGVTQTPKHLITATGQRVTLRCSPRSGDLSVYWYQQSLDQGLQFLIQYYNGEERAKGNILERFSAQQFPDLHSELNLSSLELGDSALYFCASSVGQGLTNEKLFFGSGTQLSVL.

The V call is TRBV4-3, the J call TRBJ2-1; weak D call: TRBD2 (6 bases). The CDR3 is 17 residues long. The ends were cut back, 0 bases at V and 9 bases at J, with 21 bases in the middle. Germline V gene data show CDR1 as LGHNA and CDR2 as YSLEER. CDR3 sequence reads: CASSQDRTSNSRGEQFF. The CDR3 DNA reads TGCGCCAGCAGCCAAGATAGAACTAGCAACAGTAGGGGTGAGCAGTTCTTC.

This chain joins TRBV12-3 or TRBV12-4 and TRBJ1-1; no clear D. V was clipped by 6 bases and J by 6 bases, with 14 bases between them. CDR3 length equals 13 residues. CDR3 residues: CASRSPHGPEAFF. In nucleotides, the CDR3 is TGTGCCAGCAGATCCCCCCATGGCCCTGAAGCTTTCTTT.

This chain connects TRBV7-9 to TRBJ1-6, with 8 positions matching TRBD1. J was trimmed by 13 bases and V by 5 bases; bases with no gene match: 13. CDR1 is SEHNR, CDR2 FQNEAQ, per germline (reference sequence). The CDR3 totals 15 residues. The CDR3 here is CASSASGTGSSPLHF. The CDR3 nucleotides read TGTGCCAGCAGCGCGTCCGGGACAGGCTCTTCTCCCCTCCACTTT.

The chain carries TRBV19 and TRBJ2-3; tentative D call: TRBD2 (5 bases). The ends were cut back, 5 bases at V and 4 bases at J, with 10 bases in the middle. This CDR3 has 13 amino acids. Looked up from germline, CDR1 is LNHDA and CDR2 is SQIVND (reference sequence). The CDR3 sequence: CASSGSMADTQYF. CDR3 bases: TGTGCCAGTAGTGGGAGTATGGCAGATACGCAGTATTTT.

The CDR3 nucleotides read TGTGCCAGCAGTTTACTCACGGGGGCAGCTTTCTTT. It codes for CASSLLTGAAFF. The chain is built from TRBV28 and TRBJ1-1, with D possibly matching TRBD1 (6 bases). The germline V and J ends were trimmed by 2 bases and 10 bases, with 11 bases remaining between them. Looked up from germline, CDR1 is MDHEN and CDR2 is SYDVKM. The CDR3 is 12 residues long. Complete variable domain (other parts from reference TRBV28 and TRBJ1-1): DVKVTQSSRYLVKRTGEKVFLECVQDMDHENMFWYRQDPGLGLRLIYFSYDVKMKEKGDIPEGYSVSREKKERFSLILESASTNQTSMYLCASSLLTGAAFFGQGTRLTVV.

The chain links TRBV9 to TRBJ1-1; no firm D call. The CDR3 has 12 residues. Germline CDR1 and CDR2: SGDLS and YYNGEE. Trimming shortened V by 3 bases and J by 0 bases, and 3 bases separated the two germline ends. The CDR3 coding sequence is TGTGCCAGCAGCGAACTGAACACTGAAGCTTTCTTT. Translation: CASSELNTEAFF.

The CDR3 protein is CASSGGTPYSGNTIYF. The DNA of the CDR3 is TGTGCCAGCAGCGGCGGGACACCCTACTCTGGAAACACCATATATTTT. The gene calls are TRBV9 and TRBJ1-3, with D possibly being TRBD1 (6 bases). The V and J ends lost 3 bases and 0 bases respectively, with 13 bases between them. The CDR3 runs to 16 residues. Per the germline V gene, CDR1 is SGDLS and CDR2 is YYNGEE.

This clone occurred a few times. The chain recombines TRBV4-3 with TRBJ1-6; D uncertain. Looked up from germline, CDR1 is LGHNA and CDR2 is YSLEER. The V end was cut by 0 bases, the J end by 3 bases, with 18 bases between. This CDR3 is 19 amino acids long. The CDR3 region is CASSQDLDRQHSYNSPLHF. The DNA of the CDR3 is TGCGCCAGCAGCCAAGATTTAGACCGCCAACACAGCTATAATTCACCCCTCCACTTT.

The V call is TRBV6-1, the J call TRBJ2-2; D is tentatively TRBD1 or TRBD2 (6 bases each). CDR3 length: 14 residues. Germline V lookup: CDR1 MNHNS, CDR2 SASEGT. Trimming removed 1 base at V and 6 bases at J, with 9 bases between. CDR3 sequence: CASSEVGGSGELFF. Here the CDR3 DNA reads TGTGCCAGCAGTGAAGTAGGGGGGTCCGGGGAGCTGTTTTTT.

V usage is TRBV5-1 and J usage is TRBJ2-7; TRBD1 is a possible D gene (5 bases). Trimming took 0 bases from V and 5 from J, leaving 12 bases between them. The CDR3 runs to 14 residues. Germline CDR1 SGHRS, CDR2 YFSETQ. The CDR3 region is CASSLDAGSDEQYV. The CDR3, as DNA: TGCGCCAGCAGCTTGGACGCAGGGTCAGACGAGCAGTACGTC.

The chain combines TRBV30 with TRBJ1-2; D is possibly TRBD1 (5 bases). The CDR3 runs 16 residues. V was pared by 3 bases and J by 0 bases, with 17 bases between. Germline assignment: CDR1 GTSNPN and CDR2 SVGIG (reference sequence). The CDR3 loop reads CAWRFQGATSNYGYTF. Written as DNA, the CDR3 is TGTGCCTGGAGATTCCAGGGTGCGACTTCTAACTATGGCTACACCTTC.

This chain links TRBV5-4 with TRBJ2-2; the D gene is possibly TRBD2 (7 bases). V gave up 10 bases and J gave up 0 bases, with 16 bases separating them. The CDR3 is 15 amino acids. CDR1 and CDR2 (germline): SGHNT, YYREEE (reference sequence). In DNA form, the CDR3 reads TGTGCCCTGAACAAAGGGGGGGCGAACACCGGGGAGCTGTTTTTT. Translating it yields CALNKGGANTGELFF.